The clone carrying this T cell receptor beta chain was seen ten or more times. This record belongs to a study of regulatory T cells in long-lasting Graves disease. Assembly of TCR beta libraries relied on iRepertoire HTBI primers together with Arm-PCR of CDR3 regions. MiXCR, applied by TCRdb to the multiplex PCR reads, yields one record per CDR3 protein. The sample consists of 420,000 or so distinct CDR3 sequences, over 15% of them appearing once. The CDR3 is 12 residues long. Trimming shortened V by 6 bases and J by 4 bases, and 6 bases separated the two germline ends. The time point is: newly diagnosed GD, antithyroid drugs for less than 3 months. Extracted PBMC RNA gave rise to the TCR library. The sample also formed part of further work on T cells in Graves' hyperthyroidism and ophthalmopathy.

The V gene is TRBV12-3 or TRBV12-4, the J gene TRBJ2-2; D not resolved. The TCR comes from a woman aged 18-29 years with Graves disease. The source was peripheral blood mononuclear cells (PBMCs), collected at new diagnosis, from a patient treated with antithyroid drugs. Here the CDR3 reads CASSPITGELFF. DNA for the CDR3: TGTGCCAGCAGCCCGATCACCGGGGAGCTGTTTTTT.